A selection of T cell receptor beta chains follows, all from one sample in a study of tumor-infiltrating lymphocytes in primary liver carcinoma. MiXCR was run by TCRdb on the multiplex PCR reads, yielding one entry per CDR3 protein. The sample shows fewer than 80,000 distinct CDR3 sequences, 69% of them seen only once. The sequenced sample consisted of tumor-adjacent normal liver tissue. The receptors shown here come from a man aged 35-49 years with primary liver carcinoma and hepatitis B virus infection. The CDR3 runs from the conserved cysteine through the conserved F or W. Fields, in order: J gene, CDR3 length, V gene, clone size, D gene, CDR3 DNA, CDR3 protein. The D gene is left open where the match is weak. A row's size may be missing; if present it is once, few, many or a size class.

j_gene: TRBJ2-3
len: 14
v_gene: TRBV29-1
abundance: NA
d_gene: NA
CDR3nt: TGCAGCGTTGATGTTAGGAGCCCGATTGGTACGCAGTATTTT
CDR3aa: CSVDVRSPIGTQYF

j_gene: TRBJ2-5
len: 14
v_gene: TRBV6-1
abundance: NA
d_gene: NA
CDR3nt: TGTGCCGGCAGTGTGACAGACAGCAAAGAGACCCAGTACTTC
CDR3aa: CAGSVTDSKETQYF

j_gene: TRBJ2-2
len: 15
v_gene: TRBV28
abundance: NA
d_gene: TRBD1
CDR3nt: TGTGCCAGCAGCCGGGACAGATTGAACTCCGGGGAGCTGTCTTTT
CDR3aa: CASSRDRLNSGELSF

j_gene: TRBJ1-3
len: 10
v_gene: TRBV29-1
abundance: NA
d_gene: NA
CDR3nt: TGCAGAGTTGAGGCCGGGGTGAAGTATTTT
CDR3aa: CRVEAGVKYF

j_gene: TRBJ1-1
len: 15
v_gene: TRBV29-1
abundance: NA
d_gene: NA
CDR3nt: TGCAGCATTGACTGGGGGTGGGGGATGAGGACTGAAGCTTTCTTC
CDR3aa: CSIDWGWGMRTEAFF

j_gene: TRBJ2-7
len: 14
v_gene: TRBV6-2/TRBV6-3
abundance: NA
d_gene: TRBD1
CDR3nt: TGTGCCAGCAGCCTGACAGGGGGTCGCACCGAGCAGTACTTC
CDR3aa: CASSLTGGRTEQYF

j_gene: TRBJ2-1
len: 15
v_gene: TRBV11-2
abundance: NA
d_gene: NA
CDR3nt: TGTGTCAGCAGTTTAGGGCAGGGCTCCTACAATGAGCAGTTCTTC
CDR3aa: CVSSLGQGSYNEQFF

j_gene: TRBJ1-3
len: 12
v_gene: TRBV7-8
abundance: many
d_gene: TRBD1
CDR3nt: TGTGCCACCGGGACAGGGGGAAACACCATATATTTT
CDR3aa: CATGTGGNTIYF

j_gene: TRBJ1-2
len: 15
v_gene: TRBV12-3/TRBV12-4
abundance: NA
d_gene: NA
CDR3nt: TGTGCCAGCAATTTAAGGGGGGGGCGCGCCTATGGCTACACCTTC
CDR3aa: CASNLRGGRAYGYTF

j_gene: TRBJ2-1
len: 15
v_gene: TRBV6-6
abundance: NA
d_gene: NA
CDR3nt: TGTGTCAGCACATACCACCAGAGCTCCTACAATGAGCAGTTCTTC
CDR3aa: CVSTYHQSSYNEQFF

j_gene: TRBJ1-1
len: 15
v_gene: TRBV29-1
abundance: NA
d_gene: TRBD1
CDR3nt: TGCCGCGTCAACAGGGGTTGGGGAATGAAGACTGAAGCTTTCTTT
CDR3aa: CRVNRGWGMKTEAFF

j_gene: TRBJ2-7
len: 12
v_gene: TRBV28
abundance: many
d_gene: NA
CDR3nt: TGTGCCAGCAGGCTACTACAGGCCGAGCAGTACTTC
CDR3aa: CASRLLQAEQYF

j_gene: TRBJ1-5
len: 12
v_gene: TRBV20-1
abundance: NA
d_gene: NA
CDR3nt: TGTAGTGCTGGGCGCAGGGGACAGCCCCAGCATTTT
CDR3aa: CSAGRRGQPQHF

j_gene: TRBJ2-2
len: 12
v_gene: TRBV24-1
abundance: many
d_gene: NA
CDR3nt: TGTGCCACCAGTAGGGGGACCGGGGAGCTGTTTTTT
CDR3aa: CATSRGTGELFF

j_gene: TRBJ1-1
len: 14
v_gene: TRBV6-6
abundance: NA
d_gene: NA
CDR3nt: TGTGCCAGGAGTTACCTCGGACACAACACTGAAGCTATCTTT
CDR3aa: CARSYLGHNTEAIF

j_gene: TRBJ2-7
len: 14
v_gene: TRBV5-4
abundance: NA
d_gene: NA
CDR3nt: TGTGTCAGTAGCTGGAACTACAGACCCTACGAGCAGTACTTC
CDR3aa: CVSSWNYRPYEQYF